The entry that follows covers one T cell receptor (beta chain) sequence. These data originate in a study of blood T cells in healthy people across ages. Study-level background: For every two T cells, template switching captured about one barcoded beta molecule.

Total RNA was isolated from each sample in quantities of at least 5.5 micrograms. Primed by a sample-barcoded 5' primer and a J-beta primer mix, a second PCR proceeded for roughly 7 to 12 cycles. Carrying 12 random nucleotides, a template-switch adaptor labeled each individual cDNA molecule. TCRdb reprocessed the 5' RACE reads with MiXCR, giving one entry per CDR3 protein. The sample lists about 680,000 distinct CDR3 sequences; over 45% were seen once. The specimen was blood. The TCR sequence derives from a woman between 55 and 75 years old in good health.

The CDR3 DNA sequence: TGCGCCAGCAGCCAAGATTATCGGTTAGACTACGAGCAGTACTTC. Residues: CASSQDYRLDYEQYF. This rearrangement joins TRBV4-3 to TRBJ2-5; D is undetermined. The better agreement between TRBJ2-7 and the DNA end casts doubt on the J call. CDR1 LGHNA and CDR2 YSLEER come from the germline V gene. There are 15 residues in the CDR3.